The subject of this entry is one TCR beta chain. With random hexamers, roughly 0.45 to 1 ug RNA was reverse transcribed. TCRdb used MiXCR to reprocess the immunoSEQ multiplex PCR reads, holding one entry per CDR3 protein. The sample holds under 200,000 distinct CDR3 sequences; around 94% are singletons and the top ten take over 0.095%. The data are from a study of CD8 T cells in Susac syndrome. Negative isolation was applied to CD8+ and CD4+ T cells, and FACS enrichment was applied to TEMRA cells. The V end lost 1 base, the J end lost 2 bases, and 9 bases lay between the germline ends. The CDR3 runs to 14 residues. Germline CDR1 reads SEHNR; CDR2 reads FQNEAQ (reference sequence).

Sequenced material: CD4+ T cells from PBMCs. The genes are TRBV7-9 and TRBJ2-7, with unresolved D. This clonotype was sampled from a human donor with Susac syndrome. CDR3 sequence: CASSLVASPYEQYF. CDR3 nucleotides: TGTGCCAGCAGCTTAGTCGCCAGTCCCTACGAGCAGTACTTC.